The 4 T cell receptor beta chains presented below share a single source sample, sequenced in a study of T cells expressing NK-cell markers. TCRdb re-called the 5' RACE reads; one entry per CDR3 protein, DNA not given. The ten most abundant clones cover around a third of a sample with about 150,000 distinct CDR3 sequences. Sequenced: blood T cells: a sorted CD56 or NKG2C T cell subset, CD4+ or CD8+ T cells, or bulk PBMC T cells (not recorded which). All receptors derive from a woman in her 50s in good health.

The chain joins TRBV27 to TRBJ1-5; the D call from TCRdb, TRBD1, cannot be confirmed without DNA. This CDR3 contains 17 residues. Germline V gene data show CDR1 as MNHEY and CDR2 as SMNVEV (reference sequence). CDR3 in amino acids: CASSKTGRPYSNQPQHF.

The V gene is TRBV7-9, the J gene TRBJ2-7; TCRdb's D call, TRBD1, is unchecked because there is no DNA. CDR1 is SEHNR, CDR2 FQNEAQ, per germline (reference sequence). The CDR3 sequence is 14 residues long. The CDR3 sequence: CASSPPKYGYEQYF.

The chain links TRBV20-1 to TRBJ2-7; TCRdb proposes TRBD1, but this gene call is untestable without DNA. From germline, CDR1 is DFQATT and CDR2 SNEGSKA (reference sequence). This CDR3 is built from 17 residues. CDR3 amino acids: CSARAPPGRGSSYEQYF.

The CDR3 loop is CASSLDRVEETQYF. V gene TRBV7-6 combines with J gene TRBJ2-5; TCRdb picks TRBD1, but there is no DNA to check that call. This CDR3 contains 14 residues. Per germline, CDR1 SGHVS and CDR2 FNYEAQ. The full variable domain, its missing parts supplied by reference TRBV7-6 and TRBJ2-5, is GAGVSQSPRYKVTKRGQDVALRCDPISGHVSLYWYRQALGQGPEFLTYFNYEAQQDKSGLPNDRFSAERPEGSISTLTIQRTEQRDSAMYRCASSLDRVEETQYFGPGTRLLVL.